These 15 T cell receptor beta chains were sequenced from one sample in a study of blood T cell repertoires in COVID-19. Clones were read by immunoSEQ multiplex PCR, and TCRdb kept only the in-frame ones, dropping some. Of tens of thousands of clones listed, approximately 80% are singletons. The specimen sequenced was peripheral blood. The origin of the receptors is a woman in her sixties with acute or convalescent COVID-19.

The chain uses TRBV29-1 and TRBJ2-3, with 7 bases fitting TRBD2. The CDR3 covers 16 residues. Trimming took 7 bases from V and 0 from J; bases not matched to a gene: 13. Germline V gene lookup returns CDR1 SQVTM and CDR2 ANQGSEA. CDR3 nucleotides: TGCAGCGCCCGTGGGGGAGGGGCCGGCAGCACAGATACGCAGTATTTT. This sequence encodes CSARGGGAGSTDTQYF.

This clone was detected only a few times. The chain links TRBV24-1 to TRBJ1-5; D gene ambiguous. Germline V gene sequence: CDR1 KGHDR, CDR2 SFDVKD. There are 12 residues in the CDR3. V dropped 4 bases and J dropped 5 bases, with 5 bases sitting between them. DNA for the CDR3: TGTGCCACCAGTGACCAGGATCAGCCCCAGCATTTT. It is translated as CATSDQDQPQHF.

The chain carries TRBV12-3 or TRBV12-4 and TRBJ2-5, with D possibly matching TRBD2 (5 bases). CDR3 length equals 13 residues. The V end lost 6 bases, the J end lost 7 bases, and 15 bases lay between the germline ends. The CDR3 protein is CASRGPGLPTQYF. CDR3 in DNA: TGTGCCAGCAGGGGTCCGGGATTGCCGACCCAGTACTTC.

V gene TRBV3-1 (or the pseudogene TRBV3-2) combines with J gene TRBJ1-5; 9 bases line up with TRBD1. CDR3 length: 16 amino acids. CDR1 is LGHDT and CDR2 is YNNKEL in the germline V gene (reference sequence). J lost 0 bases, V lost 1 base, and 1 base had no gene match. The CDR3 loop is CASSQGTGDSNQPQHF. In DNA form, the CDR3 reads TGTGCCAGCAGCCAAGGGACAGGGGATAGCAATCAGCCCCAGCATTTT.

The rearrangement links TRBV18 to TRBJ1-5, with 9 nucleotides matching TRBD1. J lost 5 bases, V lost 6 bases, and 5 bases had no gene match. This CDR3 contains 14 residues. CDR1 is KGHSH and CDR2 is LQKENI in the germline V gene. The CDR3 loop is CASSEQGAHQPQHF. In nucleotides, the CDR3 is TGTGCCAGCTCGGAACAGGGGGCACATCAGCCCCAGCATTTT.

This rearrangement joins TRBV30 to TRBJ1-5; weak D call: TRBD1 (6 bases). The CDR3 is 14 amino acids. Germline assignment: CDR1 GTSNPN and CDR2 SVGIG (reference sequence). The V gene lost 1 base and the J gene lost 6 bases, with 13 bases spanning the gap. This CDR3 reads CAWSGSRGVQPQHF. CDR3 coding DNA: TGTGCCTGGAGTGGGAGCAGGGGTGTTCAGCCCCAGCATTTT. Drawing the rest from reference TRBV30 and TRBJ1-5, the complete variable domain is SQTIHQWPATLVQPVGSPLSLECTVEGTSNPNLYWYRQAAGRGLQLLFYSVGIGQISSEVPQNLSASRPQDRQFILSSKKLLLSDSGFYLCAWSGSRGVQPQHFGDGTRLSIL.

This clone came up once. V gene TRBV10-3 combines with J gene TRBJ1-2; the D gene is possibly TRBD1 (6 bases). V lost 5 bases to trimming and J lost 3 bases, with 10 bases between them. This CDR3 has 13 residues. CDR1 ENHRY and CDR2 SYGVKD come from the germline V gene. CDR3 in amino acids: CAISTRQDYGYTF. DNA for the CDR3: TGTGCCATCAGTACCCGACAGGACTATGGCTACACCTTC.

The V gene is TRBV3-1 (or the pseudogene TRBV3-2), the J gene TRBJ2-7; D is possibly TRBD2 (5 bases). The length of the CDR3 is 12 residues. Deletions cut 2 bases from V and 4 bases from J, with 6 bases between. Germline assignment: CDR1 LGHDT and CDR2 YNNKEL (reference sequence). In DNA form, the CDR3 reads TGTGCCAGCAGCCAACTAGCTTACGAGCAGTACTTC. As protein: CASSQLAYEQYF.

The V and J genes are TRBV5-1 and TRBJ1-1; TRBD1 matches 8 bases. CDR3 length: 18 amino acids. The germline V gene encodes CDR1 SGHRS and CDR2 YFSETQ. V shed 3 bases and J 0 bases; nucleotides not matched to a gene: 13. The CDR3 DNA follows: TGCGCCAGCAGCTACCACCCGGGACAGGATCTTTTGAACACTGAAGCTTTCTTT. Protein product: CASSYHPGQDLLNTEAFF.

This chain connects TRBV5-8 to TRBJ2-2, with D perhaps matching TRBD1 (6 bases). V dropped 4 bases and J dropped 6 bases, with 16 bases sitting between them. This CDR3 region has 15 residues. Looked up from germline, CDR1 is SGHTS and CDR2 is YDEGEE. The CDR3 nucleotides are TGTGCCAGCAGCCTAGGACAGATCAGTGCCGGGGAGCTGTTTTTT. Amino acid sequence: CASSLGQISAGELFF.

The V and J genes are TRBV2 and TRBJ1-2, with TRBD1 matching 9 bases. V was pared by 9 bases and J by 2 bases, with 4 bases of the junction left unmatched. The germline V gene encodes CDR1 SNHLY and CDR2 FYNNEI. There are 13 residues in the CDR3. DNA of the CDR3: TGTGCCAGACTAACAGGGGGCAACTATGGCTACACCTTC. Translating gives CARLTGGNYGYTF.

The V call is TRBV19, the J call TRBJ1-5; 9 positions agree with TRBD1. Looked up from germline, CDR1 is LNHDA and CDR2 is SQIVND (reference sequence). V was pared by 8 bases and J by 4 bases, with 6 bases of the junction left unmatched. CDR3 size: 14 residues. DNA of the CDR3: TGTGCCAGTCGATACAGGGGGCCGAATCAGCCCCAGCATTTT. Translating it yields CASRYRGPNQPQHF.

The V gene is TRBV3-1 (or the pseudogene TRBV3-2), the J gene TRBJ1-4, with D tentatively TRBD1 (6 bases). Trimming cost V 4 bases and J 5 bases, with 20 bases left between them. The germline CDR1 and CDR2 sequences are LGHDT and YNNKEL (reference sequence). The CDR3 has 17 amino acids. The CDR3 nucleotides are TGTGCCAGCAGCCCCCGGACGATTCAGGGGAGAAATGAAAAACTGTTTTTT. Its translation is CASSPRTIQGRNEKLFF.

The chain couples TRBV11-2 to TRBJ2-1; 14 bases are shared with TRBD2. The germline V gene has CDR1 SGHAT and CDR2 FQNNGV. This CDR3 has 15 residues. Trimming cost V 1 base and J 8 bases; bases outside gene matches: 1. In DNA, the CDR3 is TGTGCCAGCAGCTTAGCGGGACTAGCGGGGGATGAGCAGTTCTTC. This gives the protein CASSLAGLAGDEQFF.

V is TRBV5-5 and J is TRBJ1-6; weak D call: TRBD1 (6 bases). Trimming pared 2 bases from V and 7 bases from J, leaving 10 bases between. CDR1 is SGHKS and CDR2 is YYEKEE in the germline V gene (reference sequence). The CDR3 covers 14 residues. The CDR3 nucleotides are TGTGCCAGCAGCTTAAGGACAGCCAATTCACCCCTCCACTTT. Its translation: CASSLRTANSPLHF.